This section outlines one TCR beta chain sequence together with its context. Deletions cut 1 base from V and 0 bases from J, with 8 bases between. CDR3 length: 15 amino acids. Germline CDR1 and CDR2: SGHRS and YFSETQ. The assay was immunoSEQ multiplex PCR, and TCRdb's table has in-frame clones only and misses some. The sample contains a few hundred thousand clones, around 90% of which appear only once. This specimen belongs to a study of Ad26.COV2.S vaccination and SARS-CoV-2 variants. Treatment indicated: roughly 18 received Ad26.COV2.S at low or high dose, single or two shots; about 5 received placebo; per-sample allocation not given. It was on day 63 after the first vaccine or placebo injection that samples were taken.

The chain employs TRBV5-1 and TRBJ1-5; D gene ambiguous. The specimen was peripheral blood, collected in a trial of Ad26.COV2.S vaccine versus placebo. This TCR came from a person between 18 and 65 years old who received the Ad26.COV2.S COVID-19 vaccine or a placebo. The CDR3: CASSLQGYSNQPQHF. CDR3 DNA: TGCGCCAGCAGCTTGCAAGGCTATAGCAATCAGCCCCAGCATTTT. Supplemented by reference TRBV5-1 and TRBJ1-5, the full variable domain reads KAGVTQTPRYLIKTRGQQVTLSCSPISGHRSVSWYQQTPGQGLQFLFEYFSETQRNKGNFPGRFSGRQFSNSRSEMNVSTLELGDSALYLCASSLQGYSNQPQHFGDGTRLSIL.